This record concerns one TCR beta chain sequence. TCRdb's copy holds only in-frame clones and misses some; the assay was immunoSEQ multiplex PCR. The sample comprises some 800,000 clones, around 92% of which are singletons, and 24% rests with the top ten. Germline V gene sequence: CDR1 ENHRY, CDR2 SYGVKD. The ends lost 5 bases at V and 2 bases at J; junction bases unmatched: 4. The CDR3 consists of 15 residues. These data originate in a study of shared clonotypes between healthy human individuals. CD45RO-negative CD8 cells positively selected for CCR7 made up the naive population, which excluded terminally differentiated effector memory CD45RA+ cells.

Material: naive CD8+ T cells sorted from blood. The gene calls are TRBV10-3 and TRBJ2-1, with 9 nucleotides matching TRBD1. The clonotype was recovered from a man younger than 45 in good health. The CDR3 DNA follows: TGTGCCATCAGTCGGACAGGGGAGCCCTACAATGAGCAGTTCTTC. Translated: CAISRTGEPYNEQFF.